A single sample is the source of the 8 T cell receptor beta chains below, sequenced in a study of spatial heterogeneity in lung cancer. TCRdb analysed the 5' RACE reads with MiXCR anew, one entry per CDR3 protein. Here the sample spans approximately 70,000 distinct CDR3 sequences, around 8.9% being singletons. The time point was: blood at routine non-recurrence follow-up after resection. The specimen comprised PBMCs, sampled at follow-up. The receptors originated from a female donor with early-stage non-small cell lung cancer.

This clonotype was observed a few times. The genes are TRBV11-3 and TRBJ2-1; D call uncertain. Trimming stripped 0 bases from V and 0 bases from J, with 6 bases between. The CDR3 contains 15 residues. Germline V lookup: CDR1 SGHNT, CDR2 YENEEA. This CDR3 reads CASSLDRSSYNEQFF. CDR3 nucleotides: TGTGCCAGCAGCTTAGATCGGAGCTCCTACAATGAGCAGTTCTTC.

This clonotype turned up a few times. This rearrangement joins TRBV19 to TRBJ2-7, with 7 bases matching TRBD1. Germline CDR1 LNHDA, CDR2 SQIVND (reference sequence). The V segment lost 5 bases and the J segment 2 bases; nucleotides outside the gene matches: 6. There are 14 residues in the CDR3. CDR3 sequence reads: CASSGRDSAYEQYF. CDR3 coding DNA: TGTGCCAGTAGTGGCCGGGACAGCGCCTACGAGCAGTACTTC.

A word on this clonotype: This clone may be a read error of a much larger clone one base away. The chain couples TRBV15 to TRBJ1-5; D call uncertain. CDR1 is LNHNV, CDR2 YYDKDF, per germline (reference sequence). Trimming removed 0 bases from V and 5 bases from J, with 11 bases in between. The CDR3 runs to 15 residues. The CDR3: CATSRDRQTDQPQHF. In nucleotides, the CDR3 is TGTGCCACCAGCAGAGATAGGCAGACCGATCAGCCCCAGCATTTT.

This clonotype came up a few times. This sequence joins TRBV5-1 and TRBJ2-7, with D possibly TRBD2 on 5 matching bases. CDR1 is SGHRS and CDR2 is YFSETQ in the germline V gene. V lost 0 bases and J lost 3, with 7 bases in between. The CDR3 covers 13 residues. DNA of the CDR3: TGCGCCAGCAGCTTGGACGGGAACTACGAGCAGTACTTC. It yields the protein CASSLDGNYEQYF.

This clonotype was picked up many times. The V call is TRBV28, the J call TRBJ2-1; TRBD2 matches 10 bases. CDR1 and CDR2 from the germline V gene are MDHEN and SYDVKM. This CDR3 is built from 16 residues. After removal of 6 bases from V and 4 bases from J, the junction contained 9 bases not matched to a gene. The chain's CDR3 is CASSPRTSGVYNEQFF. For the CDR3, the DNA is TGTGCCAGCAGCCCTAGGACTAGCGGAGTATACAATGAGCAGTTCTTC.

This clonotype was recorded a few times. This chain uses TRBV5-1 with TRBJ1-1; no clear D gene. Between the trimmed V and J ends, which lost 0 bases and 0 bases, there was a span of 3 bases. The CDR3 contains 13 residues. Germline CDR1 and CDR2: SGHRS and YFSETQ. The CDR3 reads CASSLDLNTEAFF. The CDR3 nucleotides are TGCGCCAGCAGCTTGGACCTGAACACTGAAGCTTTCTTT.

This clonotype was found many times. This rearrangement joins TRBV7-2 to TRBJ2-3; D remains ambiguous. Germline V CDR1 and CDR2: SGHTA, FQGNSA. Trimming took off 1 base at V and 7 bases at J, with 15 bases between the two ends. This CDR3 is 15 amino acids long. In DNA form, the CDR3 reads TGTGCCAGCAGCTTAGGCGTAGCTGTCCTTCATACGCAGTATTTT. Translated: CASSLGVAVLHTQYF.

This clonotype came up many times. The chain is built from TRBV15 and TRBJ1-2; 8 bases map to TRBD1. Per the germline V gene, CDR1 is LNHNV and CDR2 is YYDKDF (reference sequence). The J segment lost 3 bases and the V segment lost 0 bases, leaving 0 bases of the junction unmatched. The CDR3 has 14 amino acids. The CDR3 loop is CATSRETGDYGYTF. The CDR3 region has the DNA TGTGCCACCAGCAGAGAGACAGGGGACTATGGCTACACCTTC.